The entry below gives a single TCR beta chain sequence along with its context. What it binds is not known. This sample stems from a study of cytomegalovirus exposure and HLA in healthy donors. Use of 60 Vbeta and 13 Jbeta primers characterized the PCR. Method: immunoSEQ multiplex PCR; TCRdb's copy keeps in-frame clones and lacks some. The sample yields 150,000 to 200,000 clones, more than 65% seen once. The V and J ends lost 3 bases and 5 bases respectively, with 16 bases between them. The germline V gene encodes CDR1 LGHNA and CDR2 YNFKEQ. The CDR3 is made up of 16 amino acids. Findings and caveats of the study: The study labeled about 160 TCR beta chains cytomegalovirus-associated.

The receptor's source is a woman between 45 and 60 years old in good health and CMV-seronegative. The sequenced material came from PBMCs. The V and J genes are TRBV4-2 and TRBJ1-4; no reliable D call. CDR3 loop: CASSQVDISLNEKLFF. DNA of the CDR3: TGTGCCAGCAGCCAGGTCGACATCAGCCTAAATGAAAAACTGTTTTTT.